The 26 T cell receptor beta chains below come from one sample, sequenced in a study of blood T cell repertoires in COVID-19. Profiled with immunoSEQ multiplex PCR; TCRdb holds only in-frame clones, not every one. This table holds some 220,000 clones, 83% found once. Sequenced material: peripheral blood. The receptors shown here come from a human donor in a cohort sampled during active COVID-19.

The genes are TRBV3-1 (or the pseudogene TRBV3-2) and TRBJ2-1; 9 nucleotides match TRBD1. Losses at the gene ends were 5 bases for V and 8 bases for J; bases not matched to a gene: 4. This CDR3 has 13 amino acids. The germline CDR1 and CDR2 sequences are LGHDT and YNNKEL (reference sequence). This chain's CDR3 is CASSKQGADEQFF. The DNA for the CDR3 is TGTGCCAGCAGCAAACAGGGGGCCGATGAGCAGTTCTTC.

This CDR3 is CASMGGRHSNQPQHF. The DNA for the CDR3 is TGTGCCAGCATGGGAGGGAGACATAGCAATCAGCCCCAGCATTTT. V gene TRBV6-5 combines with J gene TRBJ1-5; D gene ambiguous. The germline CDR1 and CDR2 sequences are MNHEY and SVGAGI. The V and J ends lost 7 bases and 0 bases respectively, with 13 bases between them. CDR3 length: 15 residues.

V gene TRBV11-2 combines with J gene TRBJ1-1, with D hard to call. Trimming took off 3 bases at V and 1 base at J, with 6 bases between the two ends. Germline V gene data show CDR1 as SGHAT and CDR2 as FQNNGV. The CDR3 totals 13 residues. The DNA for the CDR3 is TGTGCCAGCAGCTTCTCGGGGAACACTGAAGCTTTCTTT. Its protein product is CASSFSGNTEAFF.

In DNA, the CDR3 is TGTGCCAGCAGCCCCCCCCAGGCAACTAATGAAAAACTGTTTTTT. Translating it yields CASSPPQATNEKLFF. V and J are TRBV7-9 and TRBJ1-4, with D unresolved. This CDR3 is built from 15 residues. Deletions cut 5 bases from V and 0 bases from J, with 10 bases between. Germline assignment: CDR1 SEHNR and CDR2 FQNEAQ (reference sequence).

The gene calls are TRBV12-3 or TRBV12-4 and TRBJ1-1, with D possibly matching TRBD1 (6 bases). The germline V and J ends were trimmed by 5 bases and 7 bases, with 14 bases remaining between them. The length of the CDR3 is 13 residues. The CDR3 DNA sequence: TGTGCCAGCAGTACCAGGACAGAAGGTGAAGCTTTCTTT. It yields the protein CASSTRTEGEAFF.

The gene calls are TRBV9 and TRBJ2-5, with 12 nucleotides matching TRBD1. This CDR3 contains 14 residues. Trimming at V came to 4 bases and at J to 5 bases, leaving 3 bases not matched to a gene. Germline loops: CDR1 SGDLS, CDR2 YYNGEE. CDR3 nucleotide sequence: TGTGCCAGCAGCTTGGGACAGGGGGCTGAGACCCAGTACTTC. Amino acids: CASSLGQGAETQYF.

This sequence joins TRBV5-1 and TRBJ1-6; D unclear. Per germline, CDR1 SGHRS and CDR2 YFSETQ. V shed 0 bases and J shed 8 bases, with 15 bases lying between them. The CDR3 covers 16 residues. The CDR3 coding sequence is TGCGCCAGCAGCTTGGGCATCGGGATTCTTGATTCACCCCTCCACTTT. This translates into CASSLGIGILDSPLHF.

As DNA, the CDR3 is TGTGCCAGCAGCGTCACTTTAGACAGTTTGCAGCAGTACTTC. It translates to CASSVTLDSLQQYF. This chain uses TRBV7-2 with TRBJ2-7; a weak D match, TRBD1 (5 bases). Germline values: CDR1 SGHTA, CDR2 FQGNSA. This CDR3 contains 14 residues. The germline V and J ends were trimmed by 5 bases and 8 bases, with 19 bases remaining between them.

This clone has at least ten counts. CDR3: CASSKGQNEKLFF. The CDR3 DNA follows: TGTGCCAGCAGCAAAGGACAGAATGAAAAACTGTTTTTT. The chain is built from TRBV12-3 or TRBV12-4 and TRBJ1-4; TRBD1 might be the D (6 bases). This CDR3 is built from 13 residues. Trimming took 6 bases from V and 5 from J, leaving 10 bases between them.

This clone was detected only once. The chain recombines TRBV28 with TRBJ2-7; D not resolved. Germline lookup yields CDR1 MDHEN and CDR2 SYDVKM. CDR3 length: 13 residues. V lost 8 bases to trimming and J lost 2 bases, with 13 bases between them. The CDR3 region is CASSPPIAYEQYF. In nucleotides, the CDR3 is TGTGCCAGCTCACCCCCTATCGCCTACGAGCAGTACTTC.

This clone was seen a few times. V usage is TRBV6-5 and J usage is TRBJ1-1; 8 nucleotides agree with TRBD1. Germline V gives CDR1 MNHEY, CDR2 SVGAGI. The CDR3 length is 15 residues. J was trimmed by 5 bases and V by 2 bases; bases with no gene match: 7. The CDR3 sequence is CASSYEQGARTEAFF. CDR3 nucleotide sequence: TGTGCCAGCAGTTACGAGCAGGGGGCGAGAACTGAAGCTTTCTTT.

This sequence joins TRBV19 and TRBJ1-1; tentative D call: TRBD1 (6 bases). V lost 3 bases and J 4 bases, leaving 12 bases between the germline ends. CDR1 is LNHDA, CDR2 SQIVND, per germline (reference sequence). The CDR3 totals 14 residues. The CDR3 coding sequence is TGTGCCAGTAGTATCGGGGGGCTAGGCACTGAAGCTTTCTTT. Protein: CASSIGGLGTEAFF.

The J gene is TRBJ2-2, the V gene TRBV5-4, with 9 nucleotides matching TRBD1. Germline values: CDR1 SGHNT, CDR2 YYREEE (reference sequence). The CDR3 length is 16 residues. Losses at the gene ends were 3 bases for V and 6 bases for J; bases not matched to a gene: 9. The CDR3 bases are TGTGCCAGCAGCTCCAATTACAGGGGGCAGGCCGGGGAGCTGTTTTTT. Amino acids: CASSSNYRGQAGELFF.

V gene TRBV28 combines with J gene TRBJ1-2, with D tentatively TRBD1 (5 bases). This CDR3 has 14 residues. CDR1 MDHEN and CDR2 SYDVKM come from the germline V gene. V dropped 3 bases and J dropped 0 bases, with 8 bases sitting between them. CDR3 sequence reads: CASSLAGPNYGYTF. The CDR3 DNA reads TGTGCCAGCAGTTTGGCAGGGCCTAACTATGGCTACACCTTC.

The chain employs TRBV19 and TRBJ2-7; 10 positions agree with TRBD2. CDR1 is LNHDA, CDR2 SQIVND, per germline (reference sequence). This CDR3 has 15 residues. V gave up 6 bases and J gave up 0 bases; unmatched junction bases: 5. The CDR3, as DNA: TGTGCCAGTAGCCGGACTAGCGGACTCTCCTACGAGCAGTACTTC. This encodes CASSRTSGLSYEQYF.

J is TRBJ2-7 and V is TRBV5-8; 9 nucleotides agree with TRBD1. The CDR3 is 13 residues long. Trimming removed 5 bases from V and 6 bases from J; junction bases left unmatched: 6. Per the germline V gene, CDR1 is SGHTS and CDR2 is YDEGEE. Here the CDR3 reads CASSRDRETEQYF. In DNA, the CDR3 is TGTGCCAGCAGTCGGGACAGGGAGACCGAGCAGTACTTC.

The genes are TRBV28 and TRBJ2-1; D is undetermined. The germline V gene has CDR1 MDHEN and CDR2 SYDVKM. The CDR3 has 14 amino acids. The V end was cut by 5 bases, the J end by 1 base, with 9 bases between. Here the CDR3 DNA reads TGTGCCAGCAGTCTTGGAGAATCCTACAATGAGCAGTTCTTC. This codes for CASSLGESYNEQFF. The full variable domain, with the rest looked up from reference TRBV28 and TRBJ2-1, is DVKVTQSSRYLVKRTGEKVFLECVQDMDHENMFWYRQDPGLGLRLIYFSYDVKMKEKGDIPEGYSVSREKKERFSLILESASTNQTSMYLCASSLGESYNEQFFGPGTRLTVL.

The chain joins TRBV9 to TRBJ2-3, with 11 bases fitting TRBD2. V was pared by 4 bases and J by 5 bases, with 9 bases of the junction left unmatched. The CDR3 loop spans 16 amino acids. Looked up from germline, CDR1 is SGDLS and CDR2 is YYNGEE. CDR3 sequence: CASSSSGGRIGDTQYF. Here the CDR3 DNA reads TGTGCCAGCAGCTCTAGCGGGGGGCGGATAGGAGATACGCAGTATTTT.

The rearrangement joins TRBV10-2 to TRBJ1-5; perhaps TRBD1 as D (6 bases). The germline V gene has CDR1 WSHSY and CDR2 SAAADI. V shed 6 bases and J shed 3 bases, with 18 bases lying between them. This CDR3 is built from 16 residues. CDR3 sequence (DNA): TGCGCCAGCAGCGTCGCCCGGGACATACTCAATCAGCCCCAGCATTTT. Protein: CASSVARDILNQPQHF.

CDR3 protein: CASSLSRNYGYTF. The CDR3 bases are TGTGCCAGCAGCTTAAGTAGAAACTATGGCTACACCTTC. The chain links TRBV7-9 to TRBJ1-2; D gene unclear. The CDR3 extends over 13 amino acids. The germline V gene has CDR1 SEHNR and CDR2 FQNEAQ (reference sequence). V dropped 2 bases and J dropped 2 bases, with 6 bases sitting between them.

This chain links TRBV28 with TRBJ1-2, with no clear D. CDR3 length: 12 residues. Trimming stripped 5 bases from V and 4 bases from J, with 8 bases between. The germline V gene has CDR1 MDHEN and CDR2 SYDVKM. In DNA form, the CDR3 reads TGTGCCAGCAGTCCTCAGTTCTATGGCTACACCTTC. Translating gives CASSPQFYGYTF.

To note about this clone: Its ends do not fully match the called genes, so a read error is possible. The rearrangement joins TRBV12-5 to TRBJ2-7, with a tentative D call TRBD1 (6 bases). The length of the CDR3 is 12 residues. CDR1 LGHNT and CDR2 FRNRAP come from the germline V gene. CDR3 region: CASGLEPGHIHF. DNA for the CDR3: TGTGCTAGTGGTTTGGAACCGGGACATATACACTTC.

The chain is built from TRBV5-1 and TRBJ2-1; 10 nucleotides match TRBD2. The CDR3 loop spans 16 amino acids. Per germline, CDR1 SGHRS and CDR2 YFSETQ. Trimming at V came to 4 bases and at J to 4 bases, leaving 8 bases not matched to a gene. The CDR3 nucleotides are TGCGCCAGCAGCGCGTCAGCGGGGGGGCCTTACAATGAGCAGTTCTTC. Protein: CASSASAGGPYNEQFF.

V gene TRBV25-1 combines with J gene TRBJ2-3; D uncertain. V lost 1 base, J lost 4 bases, and 9 bases lay in between. Germline lookup yields CDR1 MGHDK and CDR2 SYGVNS. The CDR3 sequence is 14 residues long. The CDR3 DNA sequence: TGTGCCAGCAGTGAATTGAGGTCCGCAGATACGCAGTATTTT. This sequence encodes CASSELRSADTQYF.

This chain connects TRBV11-2 to TRBJ1-2; D is unclear. The V end lost 3 bases, the J end lost 4 bases, and 6 bases lay between the germline ends. The CDR3 has 12 amino acids. Per the germline V gene, CDR1 is SGHAT and CDR2 is FQNNGV. In DNA, the CDR3 is TGTGCCAGCAGCTTGCACAGCTATGGCTACACCTTC. It yields the protein CASSLHSYGYTF.

J is TRBJ1-1 and V is TRBV6-5; D not certain. V lost 6 bases to trimming and J lost 2 bases, with 10 bases between them. The CDR3 runs to 13 residues. Germline V lookup: CDR1 MNHEY, CDR2 SVGAGI. The DNA of the CDR3 is TGTGCCAGCAGCCGATTTAGTAACACTGAAGCTTTCTTT. Translation gives CASSRFSNTEAFF.